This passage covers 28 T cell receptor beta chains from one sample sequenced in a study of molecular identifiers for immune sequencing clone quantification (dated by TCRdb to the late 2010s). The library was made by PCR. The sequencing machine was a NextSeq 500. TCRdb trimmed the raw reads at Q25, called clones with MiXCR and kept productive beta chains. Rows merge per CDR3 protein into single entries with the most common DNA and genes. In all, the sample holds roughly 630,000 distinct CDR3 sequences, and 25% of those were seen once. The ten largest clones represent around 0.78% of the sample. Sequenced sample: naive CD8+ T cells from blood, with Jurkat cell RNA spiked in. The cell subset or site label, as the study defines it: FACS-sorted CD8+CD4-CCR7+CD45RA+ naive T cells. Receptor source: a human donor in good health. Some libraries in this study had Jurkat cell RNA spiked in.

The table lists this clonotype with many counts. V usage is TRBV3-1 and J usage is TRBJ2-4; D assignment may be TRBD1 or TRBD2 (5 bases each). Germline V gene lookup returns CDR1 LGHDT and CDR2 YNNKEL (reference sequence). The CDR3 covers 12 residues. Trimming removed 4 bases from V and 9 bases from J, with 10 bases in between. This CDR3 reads CASSPPGPIQYF. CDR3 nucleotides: TGTGCCAGCAGCCCCCCGGGGCCCATTCAGTACTTC.

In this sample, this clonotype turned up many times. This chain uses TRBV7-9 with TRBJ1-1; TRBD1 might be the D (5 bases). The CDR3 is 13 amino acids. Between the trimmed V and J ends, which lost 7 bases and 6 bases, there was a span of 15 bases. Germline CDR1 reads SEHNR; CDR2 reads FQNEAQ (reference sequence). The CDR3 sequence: CASTPDGGSEAFF. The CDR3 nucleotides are TGTGCCAGCACCCCGGATGGGGGTTCTGAAGCTTTCTTT.

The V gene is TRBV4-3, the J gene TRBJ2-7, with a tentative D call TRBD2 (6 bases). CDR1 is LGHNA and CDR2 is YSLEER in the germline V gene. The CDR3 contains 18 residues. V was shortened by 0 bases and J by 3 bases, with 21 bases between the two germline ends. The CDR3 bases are TGCGCCAGCAGCCAAGATTTAGTCGGGAGAGAATACATCTACGAGCAGTACTTC. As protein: CASSQDLVGREYIYEQYF.

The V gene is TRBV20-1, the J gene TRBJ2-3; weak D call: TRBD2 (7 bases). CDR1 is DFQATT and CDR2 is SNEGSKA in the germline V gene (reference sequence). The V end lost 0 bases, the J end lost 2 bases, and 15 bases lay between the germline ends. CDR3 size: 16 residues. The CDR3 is CSARDLRGGYTDTQYF. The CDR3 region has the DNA TGCAGTGCTAGAGATCTGCGCGGGGGCTACACAGATACGCAGTATTTT.

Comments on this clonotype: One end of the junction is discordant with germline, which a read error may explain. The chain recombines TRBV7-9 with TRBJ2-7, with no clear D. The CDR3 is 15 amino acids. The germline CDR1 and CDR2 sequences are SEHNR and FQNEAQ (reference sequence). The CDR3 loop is CVSSQQLESSYEQYF. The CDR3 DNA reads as TGTGTCAGCAGTCAACAGTTGGAGAGCTCCTACGAGCAGTACTTC.

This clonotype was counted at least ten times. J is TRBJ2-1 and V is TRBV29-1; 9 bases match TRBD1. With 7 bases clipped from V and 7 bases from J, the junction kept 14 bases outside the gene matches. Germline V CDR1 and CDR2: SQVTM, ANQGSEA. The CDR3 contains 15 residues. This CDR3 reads CSAEDRGVRWNEQFF. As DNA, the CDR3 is TGCAGCGCCGAAGACAGGGGGGTCCGGTGGAATGAGCAGTTCTTC.

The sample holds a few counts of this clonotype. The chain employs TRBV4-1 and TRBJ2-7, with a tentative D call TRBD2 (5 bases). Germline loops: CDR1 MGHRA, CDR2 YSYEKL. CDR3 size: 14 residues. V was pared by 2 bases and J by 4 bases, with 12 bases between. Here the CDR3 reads CASSQSSSGYEQYF. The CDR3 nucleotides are TGCGCCAGCAGCCAATCAAGCTCGGGATACGAGCAGTACTTC.

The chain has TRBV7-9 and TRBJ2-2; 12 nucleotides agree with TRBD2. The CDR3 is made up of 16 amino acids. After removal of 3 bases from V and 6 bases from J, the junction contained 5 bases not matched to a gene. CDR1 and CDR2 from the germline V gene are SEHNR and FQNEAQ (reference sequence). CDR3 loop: CASSFLTSGRPGELFF. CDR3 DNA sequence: TGTGCCAGCAGCTTCCTAACTAGCGGGAGGCCCGGGGAGCTGTTTTTT.

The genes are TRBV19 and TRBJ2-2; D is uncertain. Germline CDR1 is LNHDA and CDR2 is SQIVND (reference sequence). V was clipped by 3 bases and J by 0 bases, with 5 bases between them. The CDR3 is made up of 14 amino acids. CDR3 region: CASSMGSNTGELFF. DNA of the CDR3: TGTGCCAGTAGTATGGGGTCGAACACCGGGGAGCTGTTTTTT.

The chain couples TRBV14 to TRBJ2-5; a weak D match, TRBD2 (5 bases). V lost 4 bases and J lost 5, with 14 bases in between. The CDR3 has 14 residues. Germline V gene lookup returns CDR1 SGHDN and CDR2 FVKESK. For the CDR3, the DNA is TGTGCCAGCAGCCCCCGGTGGACTGCGGAGACCCAGTACTTC. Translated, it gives CASSPRWTAETQYF.

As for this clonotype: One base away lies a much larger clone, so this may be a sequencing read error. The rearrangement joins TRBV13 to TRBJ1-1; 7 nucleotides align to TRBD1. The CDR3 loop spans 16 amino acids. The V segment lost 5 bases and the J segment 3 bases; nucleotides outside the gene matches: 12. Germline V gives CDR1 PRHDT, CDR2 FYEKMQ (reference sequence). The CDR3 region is CASSPRQGPLDTEAFF. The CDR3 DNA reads TGTGCCAGCAGCCCTCGACAGGGACCATTGGACACTGAAGCTTTCTTT.

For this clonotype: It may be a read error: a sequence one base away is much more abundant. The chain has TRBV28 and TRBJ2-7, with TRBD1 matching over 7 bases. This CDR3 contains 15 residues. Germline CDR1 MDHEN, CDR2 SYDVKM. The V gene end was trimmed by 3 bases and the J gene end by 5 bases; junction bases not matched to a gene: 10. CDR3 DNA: TGTGCCAGCAGTTTCAGGGGGACCCCTTCCCACGAGCAGTACTTC. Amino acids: CASSFRGTPSHEQYF.

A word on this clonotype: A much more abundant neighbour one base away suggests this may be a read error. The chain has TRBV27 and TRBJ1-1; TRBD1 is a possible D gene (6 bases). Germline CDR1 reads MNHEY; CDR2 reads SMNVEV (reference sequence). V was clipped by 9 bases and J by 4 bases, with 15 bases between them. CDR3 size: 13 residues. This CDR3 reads CARGLRGGTEAFF. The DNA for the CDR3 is TGTGCCAGGGGATTGAGAGGGGGCACTGAAGCTTTCTTT.

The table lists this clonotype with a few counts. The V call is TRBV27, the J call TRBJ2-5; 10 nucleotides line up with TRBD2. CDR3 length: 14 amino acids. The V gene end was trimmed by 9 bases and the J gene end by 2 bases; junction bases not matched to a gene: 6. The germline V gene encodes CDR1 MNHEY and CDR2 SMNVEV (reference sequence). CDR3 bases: TGTGCCAGTGGACCGGGACTAGCGCAAGAGACCCAGTACTTC. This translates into CASGPGLAQETQYF.

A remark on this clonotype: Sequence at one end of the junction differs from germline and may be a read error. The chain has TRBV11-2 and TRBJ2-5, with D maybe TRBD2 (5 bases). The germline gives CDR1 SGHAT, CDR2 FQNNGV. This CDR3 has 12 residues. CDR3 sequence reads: CTSSGLEETQYF. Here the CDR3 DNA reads TGTACCAGCAGCGGATTGGAAGAGACCCAGTACTTC.

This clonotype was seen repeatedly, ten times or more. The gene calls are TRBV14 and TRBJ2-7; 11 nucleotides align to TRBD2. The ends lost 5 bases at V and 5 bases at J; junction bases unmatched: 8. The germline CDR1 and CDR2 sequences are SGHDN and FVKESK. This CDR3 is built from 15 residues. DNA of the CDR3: TGTGCCAGCAGCGTCGAGGCTAGCGGGAGGAACGAGCAGTACTTC. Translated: CASSVEASGRNEQYF.

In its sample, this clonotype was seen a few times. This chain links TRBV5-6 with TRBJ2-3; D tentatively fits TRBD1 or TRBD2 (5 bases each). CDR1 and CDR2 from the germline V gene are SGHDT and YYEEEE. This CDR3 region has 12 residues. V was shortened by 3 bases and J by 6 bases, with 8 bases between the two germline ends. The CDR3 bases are TGTGCCAGCAGCTGGGGGTTTGATACGCAGTATTTT. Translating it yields CASSWGFDTQYF.

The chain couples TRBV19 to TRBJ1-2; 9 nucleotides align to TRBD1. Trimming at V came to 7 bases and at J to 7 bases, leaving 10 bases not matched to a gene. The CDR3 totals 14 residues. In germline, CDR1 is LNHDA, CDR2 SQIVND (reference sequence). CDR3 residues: CASTPGQGHLGYTF. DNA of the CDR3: TGTGCCAGTACCCCGGGACAGGGCCATCTTGGCTACACCTTC. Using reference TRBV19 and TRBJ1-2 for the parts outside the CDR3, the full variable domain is DGGITQSPKYLFRKEGQNVTLSCEQNLNHDAMYWYRQDPGQGLRLIYYSQIVNDFQKGDIAEGYSVSREKKESFPLTVTSAQKNPTAFYLCASTPGQGHLGYTFGSGTRLTVV.

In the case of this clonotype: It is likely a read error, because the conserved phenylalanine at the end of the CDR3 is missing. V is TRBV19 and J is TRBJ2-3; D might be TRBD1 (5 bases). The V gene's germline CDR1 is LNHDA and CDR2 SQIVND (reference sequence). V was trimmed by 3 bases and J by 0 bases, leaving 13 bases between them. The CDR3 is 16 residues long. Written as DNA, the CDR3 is TGTGCCAGTAGTATGGGGCTAGTTCCTAGCACAGATACGCAGTATCTT. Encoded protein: CASSMGLVPSTDTQYL.

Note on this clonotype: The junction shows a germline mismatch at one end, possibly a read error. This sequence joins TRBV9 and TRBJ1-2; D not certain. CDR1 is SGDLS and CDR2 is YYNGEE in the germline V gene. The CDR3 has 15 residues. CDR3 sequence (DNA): TGTGCCAGCAGCGTAGCGGCAGAGAGTAACTATGGCTACACTTTC. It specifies CASSVAAESNYGYTF.

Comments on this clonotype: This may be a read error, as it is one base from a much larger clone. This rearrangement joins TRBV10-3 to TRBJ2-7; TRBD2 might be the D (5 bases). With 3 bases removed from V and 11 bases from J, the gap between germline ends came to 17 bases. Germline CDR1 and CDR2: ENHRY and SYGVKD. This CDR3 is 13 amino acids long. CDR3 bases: TGTGCCATCAGTGAAACTCGAGGCGGGCTTGAGTACTTC. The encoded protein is CAISETRGGLEYF.

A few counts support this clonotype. CDR3 sequence (DNA): TGTGCCAGCAGGTCCGGACAGGGTGAGAGCACAGATACGCAGTATTTT. It is translated as CASRSGQGESTDTQYF. The rearrangement uses TRBV14 and TRBJ2-3, with 8 bases matching TRBD1. V gave up 6 bases and J gave up 0 bases; unmatched junction bases: 8. CDR1 SGHDN and CDR2 FVKESK come from the germline V gene. The CDR3 runs to 16 residues. The entire variable domain, with the rest obtained from reference TRBV14 and TRBJ2-3, is as follows: EAGVTQFPSHSVIEKGQTVTLRCDPISGHDNLYWYRRVMGKEIKFLLHFVKESKQDESGMPNNRFLAERTGGTYSTLKVQPAELEDSGVYFCASRSGQGESTDTQYFGPGTRLTVL.

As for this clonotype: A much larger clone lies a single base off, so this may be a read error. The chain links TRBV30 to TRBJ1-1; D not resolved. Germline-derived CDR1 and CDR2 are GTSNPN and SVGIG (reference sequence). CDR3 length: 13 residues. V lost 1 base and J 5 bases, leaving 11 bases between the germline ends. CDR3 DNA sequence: TGTGCCTGGAGTGCCTCTGGTTGGACTGAAGCTTTCTTT. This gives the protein CAWSASGWTEAFF. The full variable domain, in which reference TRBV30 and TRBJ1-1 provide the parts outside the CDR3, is SQTIHQWPATLVQPVGSPLSLECTVEGTSNPNLYWYRQAAGRGLQLLFYSVGIGQISSEVPQNLSASRPQDRQFILSSKKLLLSDSGFYLCAWSASGWTEAFFGQGTRLTVV.

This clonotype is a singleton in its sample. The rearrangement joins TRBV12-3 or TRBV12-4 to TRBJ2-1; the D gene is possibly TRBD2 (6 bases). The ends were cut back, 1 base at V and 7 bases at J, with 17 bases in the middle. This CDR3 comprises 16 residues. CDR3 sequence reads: CASSLGVADRVNEQFF. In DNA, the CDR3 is TGTGCCAGCAGTTTAGGAGTAGCGGATCGGGTGAATGAGCAGTTCTTC.

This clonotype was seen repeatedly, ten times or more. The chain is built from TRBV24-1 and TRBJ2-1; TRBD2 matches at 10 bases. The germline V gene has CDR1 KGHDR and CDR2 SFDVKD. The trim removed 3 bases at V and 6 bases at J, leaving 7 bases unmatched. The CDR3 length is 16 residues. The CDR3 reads CATSDPLGLASNEQFF. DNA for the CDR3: TGTGCCACCAGTGATCCCCTGGGACTAGCGTCCAATGAGCAGTTCTTC.

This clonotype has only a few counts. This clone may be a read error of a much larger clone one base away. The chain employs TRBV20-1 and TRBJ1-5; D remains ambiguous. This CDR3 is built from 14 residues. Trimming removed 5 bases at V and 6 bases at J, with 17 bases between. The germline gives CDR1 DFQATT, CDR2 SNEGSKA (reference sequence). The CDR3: CSAQMGRRTQPQHF. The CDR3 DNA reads TGCAGTGCTCAGATGGGCAGGAGGACTCAGCCCCAGCATTTT.

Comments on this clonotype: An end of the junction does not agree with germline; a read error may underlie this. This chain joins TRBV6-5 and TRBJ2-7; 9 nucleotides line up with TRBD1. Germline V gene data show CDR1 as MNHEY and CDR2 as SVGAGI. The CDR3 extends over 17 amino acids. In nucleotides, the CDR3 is TGTGCCAACAGTCCGCTTCCGAGACAGGGGGTGTCCTACGAGCAGTACTTC. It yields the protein CANSPLPRQGVSYEQYF.

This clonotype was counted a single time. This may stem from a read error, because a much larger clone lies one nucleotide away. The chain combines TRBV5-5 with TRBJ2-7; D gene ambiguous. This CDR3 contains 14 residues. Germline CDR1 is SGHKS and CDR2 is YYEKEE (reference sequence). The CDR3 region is CASATIGAAHERYF. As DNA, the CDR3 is TGTGCCAGCGCAACCATTGGTGCGGCCCACGAGCGGTACTTC.